Shown below are 10 T cell receptor beta chains from a single sample sequenced in a study of post-analysis software for immune sequencing data. Broader study findings: In patients, about five TRBV segments were more frequent than in controls, with TRBV5-6, TRBV5-1 and TRBV20-1 among them.

The antigens of these receptors remain unknown. Tagging with unique molecular identifiers was a feature of the TCR beta cDNA libraries. Each CDR3 protein is one row after TCRdb ran MiXCR on the PCR reads. The sample lists hundreds of thousands of distinct CDR3 sequences; 25% to 30% were seen once. The material sequenced was blood. The source is a girl under 18 with multiple sclerosis.

This clonotype was seen only a few times. The rearrangement links TRBV3-1 to TRBJ2-6; D perhaps matches TRBD2 (6 bases). The ends were cut back, 5 bases at V and 1 base at J, with 9 bases in the middle. CDR1 is LGHDT and CDR2 is YNNKEL in the germline V gene (reference sequence). The CDR3 loop spans 15 amino acids. The CDR3: CASSARGSGANVLTF. The CDR3 nucleotides read TGTGCCAGCAGCGCCCGGGGGTCTGGGGCCAACGTCCTGACTTTC.

This clonotype was seen at least ten times. The chain joins TRBV7-9 to TRBJ2-7, with D possibly being TRBD2 (7 bases). The CDR3 is 14 amino acids. The germline gives CDR1 SEHNR, CDR2 FQNEAQ (reference sequence). Trimming removed 3 bases at V and 2 bases at J, with 11 bases between. CDR3 coding DNA: TGTGCCAGCAGCTTGGGGGGGCTCGCCTACGAGCAGTACTTC. This translates into CASSLGGLAYEQYF. Using reference TRBV7-9 and TRBJ2-7 for the parts outside the CDR3, the full variable domain is DTGVSQNPRHKITKRGQNVTFRCDPISEHNRLYWYRQTLGQGPEFLTYFQNEAQLEKSRLLSDRFSAERPKGSFSTLEIQRTEQGDSAMYLCASSLGGLAYEQYFGPGTRLTVT.

This clonotype has at least ten counts. CDR3 DNA sequence: TGCAGTGCTGGGGGACTATTCTCCTACAATGAGCAGTTCTTC. Amino acids: CSAGGLFSYNEQFF. J is TRBJ2-1 and V is TRBV20-1, with 7 nucleotides matching TRBD2. Germline-derived CDR1 and CDR2 are DFQATT and SNEGSKA (reference sequence). V was clipped by 5 bases and J by 0 bases; unmatched bases: 4. The CDR3 consists of 14 residues.

The rearrangement links TRBV18 to TRBJ2-1; 7 bases align to TRBD1. Germline V gene data show CDR1 as KGHSH and CDR2 as LQKENI. V was pared by 0 bases and J by 0 bases, with 5 bases of the junction left unmatched. This CDR3 has 17 residues. The CDR3 loop is CASSPPGTASSYNEQFF. For the CDR3, the DNA is TGTGCCAGCTCACCACCTGGGACAGCAAGCTCCTACAATGAGCAGTTCTTC.

The chain uses TRBV29-1 and TRBJ2-1, with 8 bases identical to TRBD2. Trimming removed 5 bases from V and 6 bases from J; junction bases left unmatched: 9. Germline CDR1 SQVTM, CDR2 ANQGSEA. The CDR3 has 14 amino acids. The CDR3: CSVRPSGPRNEQFF. In DNA form, the CDR3 reads TGCAGCGTTAGACCTAGCGGGCCACGCAATGAGCAGTTCTTC.

Many counts were recorded for this clonotype. This chain uses TRBV20-1 with TRBJ2-1; D is unresolved. Between the trimmed V and J ends, which lost 0 bases and 8 bases, there was a span of 14 bases. The CDR3 loop spans 14 amino acids. Germline CDR1 and CDR2: DFQATT and SNEGSKA (reference sequence). The CDR3 DNA reads TGCAGTGCTAGAGAGAAGGGATTAAATTATGAGCAGTTCTTC. As protein: CSAREKGLNYEQFF.

The chain combines TRBV29-1 with TRBJ2-1, with TRBD1 matching 10 bases. The last part of the DNA fits TRBJ2-7 better; the J call may be wrong. Germline V lookup: CDR1 SQVTM, CDR2 ANQGSEA. The CDR3 is 14 amino acids. CDR3 loop: CSVAGQGVYNEQYF. The CDR3 bases are TGCAGCGTTGCCGGACAGGGGGTGTACAATGAGCAGTACTTC.

In regard to this clonotype: A clone one base away is much larger, so this may be a read error. The rearrangement uses TRBV25-1 and TRBJ2-3, with D unresolved. The CDR3 contains 15 residues. V was clipped by 5 bases and J by 4 bases, with 16 bases between them. Germline V lookup: CDR1 MGHDK, CDR2 SYGVNS. CDR3 amino acids: CASSPYTDFADTQYF. CDR3 nucleotides: TGTGCCAGCAGTCCCTATACAGATTTCGCAGATACGCAGTATTTT.

Comment on this clonotype: The junction departs from the called germline gene at one end, perhaps through a read error. The J gene is TRBJ2-1, the V gene TRBV29-1; no definite D call. Germline V gives CDR1 SQVTM, CDR2 ANQGSEA. The CDR3 runs to 12 residues. In DNA, the CDR3 is TGCGGCGTTGAAGGTGTTTGGGATGAGCAGTTCTTC. Translating it yields CGVEGVWDEQFF.

This sequence joins TRBV4-1 and TRBJ2-1; maybe TRBD1 (5 bases). V was pared by 4 bases and J by 0 bases, with 13 bases between. This CDR3 has 16 residues. Germline lookup yields CDR1 MGHRA and CDR2 YSYEKL. The CDR3 DNA reads as TGCGCCAGCAGCCCACCAGGGCGGAGCTCCTACAATGAGCAGTTCTTC. Translating it yields CASSPPGRSSYNEQFF.